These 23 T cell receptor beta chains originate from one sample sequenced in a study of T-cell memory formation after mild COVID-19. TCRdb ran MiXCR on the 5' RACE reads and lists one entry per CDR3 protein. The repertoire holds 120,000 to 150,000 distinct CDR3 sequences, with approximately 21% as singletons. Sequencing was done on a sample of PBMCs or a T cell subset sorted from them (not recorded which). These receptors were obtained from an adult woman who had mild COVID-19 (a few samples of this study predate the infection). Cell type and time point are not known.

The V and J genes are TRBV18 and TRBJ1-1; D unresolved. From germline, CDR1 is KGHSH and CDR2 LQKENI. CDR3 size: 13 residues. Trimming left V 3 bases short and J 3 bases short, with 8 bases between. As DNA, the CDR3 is TGTGCCAGCTCACCTCAGGAAGACACTGAAGCTTTCTTT. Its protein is CASSPQEDTEAFF.

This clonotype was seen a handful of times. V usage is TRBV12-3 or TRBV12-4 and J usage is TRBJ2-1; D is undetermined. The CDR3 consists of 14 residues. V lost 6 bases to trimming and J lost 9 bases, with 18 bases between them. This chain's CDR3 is CASREFRRTSEQFF. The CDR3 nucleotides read TGTGCCAGCAGGGAATTTAGAAGAACGAGTGAGCAGTTCTTC.

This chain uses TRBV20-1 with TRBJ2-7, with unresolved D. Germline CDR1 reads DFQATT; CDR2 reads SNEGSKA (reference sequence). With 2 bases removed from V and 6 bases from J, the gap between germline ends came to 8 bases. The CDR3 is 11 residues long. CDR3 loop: CSARLGGEQYF. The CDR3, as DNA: TGCAGTGCTAGATTAGGTGGCGAGCAGTACTTC.

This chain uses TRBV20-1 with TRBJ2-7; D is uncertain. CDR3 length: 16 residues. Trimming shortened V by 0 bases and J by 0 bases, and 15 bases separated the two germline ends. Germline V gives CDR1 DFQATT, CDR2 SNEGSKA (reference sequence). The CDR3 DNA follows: TGCAGTGCTAGAGATCCTTTCCGCGGACGCTCCTACGAGCAGTACTTC. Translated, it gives CSARDPFRGRSYEQYF.

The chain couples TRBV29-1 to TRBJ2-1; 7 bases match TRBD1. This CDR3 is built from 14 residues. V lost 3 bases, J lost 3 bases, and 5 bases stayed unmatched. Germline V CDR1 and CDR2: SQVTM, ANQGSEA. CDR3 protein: CSVEKGGHYNEQFF. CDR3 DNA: TGCAGCGTTGAGAAAGGGGGCCACTACAATGAGCAGTTCTTC.

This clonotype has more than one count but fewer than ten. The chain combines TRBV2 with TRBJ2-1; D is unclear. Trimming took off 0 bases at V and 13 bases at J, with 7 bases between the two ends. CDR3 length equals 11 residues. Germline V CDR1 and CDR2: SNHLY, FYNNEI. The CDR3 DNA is TGTGCCAGCAGTGAAGCCCAGCGCCAGTTCTTC. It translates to CASSEAQRQFF.

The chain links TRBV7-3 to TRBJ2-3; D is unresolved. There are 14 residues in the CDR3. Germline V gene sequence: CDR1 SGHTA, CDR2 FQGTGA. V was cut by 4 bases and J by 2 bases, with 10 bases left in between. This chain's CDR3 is CASSSQSATDTQYF. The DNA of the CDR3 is TGTGCCAGCAGCTCTCAGTCCGCCACAGATACGCAGTATTTT.

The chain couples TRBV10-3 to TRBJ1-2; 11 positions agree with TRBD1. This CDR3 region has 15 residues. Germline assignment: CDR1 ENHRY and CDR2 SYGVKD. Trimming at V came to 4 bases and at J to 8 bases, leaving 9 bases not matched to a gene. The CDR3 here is CAISGTGGPLEGYTF. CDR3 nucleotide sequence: TGTGCCATCAGTGGGACAGGGGGCCCTCTGGAGGGCTACACCTTC.

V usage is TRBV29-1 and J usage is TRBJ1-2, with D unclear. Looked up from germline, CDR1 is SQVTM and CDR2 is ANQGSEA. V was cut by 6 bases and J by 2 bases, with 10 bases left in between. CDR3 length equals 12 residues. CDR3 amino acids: CSVPDPNYGYTF. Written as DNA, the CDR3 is TGCAGCGTACCCGACCCAAACTATGGCTACACCTTC. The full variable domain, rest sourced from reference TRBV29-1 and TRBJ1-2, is SAVISQKPSRDICQRGTSLTIQCQVDSQVTMMFWYRQQPGQSLTLIATANQGSEATYESGFVIDKFPISRPNLTFSTLTVSNMSPEDSSIYLCSVPDPNYGYTFGSGTRLTVV.

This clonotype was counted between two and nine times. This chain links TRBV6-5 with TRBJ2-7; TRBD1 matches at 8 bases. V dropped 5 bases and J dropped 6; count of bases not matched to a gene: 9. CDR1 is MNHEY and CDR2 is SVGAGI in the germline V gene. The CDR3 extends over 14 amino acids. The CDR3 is CASSQPTGVREQYF. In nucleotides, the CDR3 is TGTGCCAGCAGTCAACCGACAGGGGTCCGCGAGCAGTACTTC.

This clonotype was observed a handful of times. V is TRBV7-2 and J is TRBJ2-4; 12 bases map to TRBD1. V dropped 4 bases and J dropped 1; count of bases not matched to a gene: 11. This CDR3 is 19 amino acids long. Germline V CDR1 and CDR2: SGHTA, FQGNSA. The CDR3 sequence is CASSSPRDRGRTAKNIQYF. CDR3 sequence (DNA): TGTGCCAGCAGCTCCCCCCGGGACAGGGGGCGTACGGCCAAAAACATTCAGTACTTC. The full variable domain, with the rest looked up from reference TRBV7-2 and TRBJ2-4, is GAGVSQSPSNKVTEKGKDVELRCDPISGHTALYWYRQSLGQGLEFLIYFQGNSAPDKSGLPSDRFSAERTGGSVSTLTIQRTQQEDSAVYLCASSSPRDRGRTAKNIQYFGAGTRLSVL.

The CDR3 coding sequence is TGTGCCAGCAGTTATAGGGATTACCAAGAGACCCAGTACTTC. Protein product: CASSYRDYQETQYF. V and J are TRBV12-3 or TRBV12-4 and TRBJ2-5; D ambiguous. V lost 4 bases to trimming and J lost 0 bases, with 9 bases between them. CDR3 length equals 14 residues.

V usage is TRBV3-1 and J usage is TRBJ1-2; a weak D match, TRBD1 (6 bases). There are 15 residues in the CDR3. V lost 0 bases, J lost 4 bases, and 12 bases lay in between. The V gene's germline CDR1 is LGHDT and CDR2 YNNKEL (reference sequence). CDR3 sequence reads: CASSQDRGQTYGYTF. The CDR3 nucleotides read TGTGCCAGCAGCCAAGACCGAGGACAGACCTATGGCTACACCTTC.

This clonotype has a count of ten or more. CDR3 residues: CSVGRGHNEQFF. The DNA for the CDR3 is TGCAGCGTCGGGCGGGGTCACAATGAGCAGTTCTTC. This rearrangement joins TRBV29-1 to TRBJ2-1, with D perhaps TRBD2 (6 bases). CDR1 SQVTM and CDR2 ANQGSEA come from the germline V gene. V was trimmed by 6 bases and J by 5 bases, leaving 11 bases between them. The length of the CDR3 is 12 residues.

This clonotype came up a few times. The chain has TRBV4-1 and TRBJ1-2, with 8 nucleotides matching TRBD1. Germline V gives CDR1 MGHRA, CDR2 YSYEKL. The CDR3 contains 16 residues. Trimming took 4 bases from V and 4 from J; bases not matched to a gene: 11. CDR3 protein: CASSLGGQGSGYGYTF. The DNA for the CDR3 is TGCGCCAGCAGCCTTGGAGGACAGGGTTCTGGCTATGGCTACACCTTC.

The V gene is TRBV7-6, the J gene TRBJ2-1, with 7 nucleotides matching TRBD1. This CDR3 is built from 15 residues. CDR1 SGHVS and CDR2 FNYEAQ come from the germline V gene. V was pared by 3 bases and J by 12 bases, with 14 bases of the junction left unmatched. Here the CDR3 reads CASSLSQGSLQGQFF. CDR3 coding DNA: TGTGCCAGCAGCTTGTCACAGGGGTCGCTTCAGGGGCAGTTCTTC. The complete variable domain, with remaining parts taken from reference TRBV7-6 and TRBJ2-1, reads GAGVSQSPRYKVTKRGQDVALRCDPISGHVSLYWYRQALGQGPEFLTYFNYEAQQDKSGLPNDRFSAERPEGSISTLTIQRTEQRDSAMYRCASSLSQGSLQGQFFGPGTRLTVL.

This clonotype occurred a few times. CDR3: CASSALAGRIVEQFF. In DNA form, the CDR3 reads TGTGCCAGCAGCGCACTAGCGGGAAGGATTGTTGAGCAGTTCTTC. The chain employs TRBV9 and TRBJ2-1, with TRBD2 identical over 10 bases. V was clipped by 3 bases and J by 9 bases; unmatched bases: 9. Per germline, CDR1 SGDLS and CDR2 YYNGEE. The CDR3 spans 15 residues.

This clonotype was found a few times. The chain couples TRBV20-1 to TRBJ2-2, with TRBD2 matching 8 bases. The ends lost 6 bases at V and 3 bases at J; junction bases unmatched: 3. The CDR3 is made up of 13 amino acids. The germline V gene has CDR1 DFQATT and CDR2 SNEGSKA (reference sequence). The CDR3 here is CSARRGDTGELFF. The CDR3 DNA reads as TGCAGTGCGAGGCGGGGGGACACCGGGGAGCTGTTTTTT.

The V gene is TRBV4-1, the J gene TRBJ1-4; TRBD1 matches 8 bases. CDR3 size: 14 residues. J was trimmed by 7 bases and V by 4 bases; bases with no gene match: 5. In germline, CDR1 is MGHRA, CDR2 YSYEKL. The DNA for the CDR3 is TGCGCCAGCAGCCCGACAGGGGAGGCTGAAAAACTGTTTTTT. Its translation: CASSPTGEAEKLFF.

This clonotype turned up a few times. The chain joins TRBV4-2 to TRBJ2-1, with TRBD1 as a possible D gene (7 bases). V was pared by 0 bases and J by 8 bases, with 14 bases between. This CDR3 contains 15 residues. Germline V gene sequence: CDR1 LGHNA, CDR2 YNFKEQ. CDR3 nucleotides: TGTGCCAGCAGCCAAGATCAGGGGGGCGCAGATGAGCAGTTCTTC. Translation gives CASSQDQGGADEQFF.

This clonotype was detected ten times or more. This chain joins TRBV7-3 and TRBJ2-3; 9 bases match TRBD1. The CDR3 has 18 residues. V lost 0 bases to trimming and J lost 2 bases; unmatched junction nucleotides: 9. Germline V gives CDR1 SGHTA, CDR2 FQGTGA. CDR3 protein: CASSLTGQGLAHTDTQYF. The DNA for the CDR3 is TGTGCCAGCAGCTTAACGGGACAGGGACTCGCCCACACAGATACGCAGTATTTT.

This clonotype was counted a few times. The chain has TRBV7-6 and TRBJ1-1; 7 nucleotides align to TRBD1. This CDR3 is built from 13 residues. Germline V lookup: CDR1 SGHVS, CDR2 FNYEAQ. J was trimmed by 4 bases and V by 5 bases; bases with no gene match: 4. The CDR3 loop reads CASSLTGVTEAFF. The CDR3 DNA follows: TGTGCCAGCAGCCTTACAGGGGTCACTGAAGCTTTCTTT.

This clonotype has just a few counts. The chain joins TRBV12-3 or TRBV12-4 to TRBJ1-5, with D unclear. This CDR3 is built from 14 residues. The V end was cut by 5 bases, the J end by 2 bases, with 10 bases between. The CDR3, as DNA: TGTGCCAGCAGTCGGACTGGGGGCAATCAGCCCCAGCATTTT. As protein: CASSRTGGNQPQHF.